The sequence of this T cell receptor (beta chain) was determined in a study of blood T cell repertoires in COVID-19. Across the study: PBMCs, B-cell-depleted T cells, or T cells provided the cDNA or gDNA that made up the material.

The protocol was immunoSEQ multiplex PCR, while the TCRdb copy is restricted to in-frame clones and leaves out a portion. The table records 250,000 or so clones, about 88% of them present only once. Trimming took 5 bases from V and 4 from J, leaving 15 bases between them. Per germline, CDR1 MNHEY and CDR2 SMNVEV (reference sequence). CDR3 length: 15 amino acids. The sequencing sample was made of peripheral blood. V gene TRBV27 combines with J gene TRBJ2-1; weak D call: TRBD1 (6 bases). The source of this sequence is a woman aged 55-69 years with COVID-19, enrolled during active disease. The CDR3 region is CASSARGLGYNEQFF. CDR3 nucleotide sequence: TGTGCCAGCAGTGCCAGGGGCCTGGGGTACAATGAGCAGTTCTTC.